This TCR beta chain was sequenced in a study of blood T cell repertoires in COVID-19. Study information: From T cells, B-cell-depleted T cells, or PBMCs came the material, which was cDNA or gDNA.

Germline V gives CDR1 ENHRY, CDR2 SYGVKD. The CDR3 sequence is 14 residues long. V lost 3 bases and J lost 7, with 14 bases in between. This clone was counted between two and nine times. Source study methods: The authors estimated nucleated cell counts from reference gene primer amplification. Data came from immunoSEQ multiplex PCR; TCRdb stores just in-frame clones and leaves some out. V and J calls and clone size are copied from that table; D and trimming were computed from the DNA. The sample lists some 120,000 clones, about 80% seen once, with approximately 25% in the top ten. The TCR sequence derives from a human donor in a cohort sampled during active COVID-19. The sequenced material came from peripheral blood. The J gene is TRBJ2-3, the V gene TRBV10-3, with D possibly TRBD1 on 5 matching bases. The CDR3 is CAISETPDSYTQYF. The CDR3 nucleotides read TGTGCCATCAGTGAAACCCCCGACAGCTATACGCAGTATTTT.